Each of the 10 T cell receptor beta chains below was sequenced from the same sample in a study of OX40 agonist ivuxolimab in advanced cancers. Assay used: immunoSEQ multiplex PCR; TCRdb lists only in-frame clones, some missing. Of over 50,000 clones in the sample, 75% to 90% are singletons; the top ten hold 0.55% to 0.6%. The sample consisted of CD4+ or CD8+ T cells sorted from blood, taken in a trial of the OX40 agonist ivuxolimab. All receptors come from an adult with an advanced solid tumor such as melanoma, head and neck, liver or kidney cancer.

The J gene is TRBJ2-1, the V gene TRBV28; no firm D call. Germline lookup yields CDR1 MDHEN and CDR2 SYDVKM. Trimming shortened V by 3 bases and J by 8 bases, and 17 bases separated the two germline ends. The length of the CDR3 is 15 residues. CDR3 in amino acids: CASSLRDGLLYEQFF. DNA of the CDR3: TGTGCCAGCAGTTTGCGAGACGGTTTGCTGTATGAGCAGTTCTTC. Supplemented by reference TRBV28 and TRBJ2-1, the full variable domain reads DVKVTQSSRYLVKRTGEKVFLECVQDMDHENMFWYRQDPGLGLRLIYFSYDVKMKEKGDIPEGYSVSREKKERFSLILESASTNQTSMYLCASSLRDGLLYEQFFGPGTRLTVL.

The CDR3 DNA sequence: TGTGCCAGCAGCCTCGGGACAGCGAGTGTCTCTCCCCTCCACTTT. Protein product: CASSLGTASVSPLHF. This chain connects TRBV6-6 to TRBJ1-6; the match to TRBD1 covers 7 bases. Germline lookup yields CDR1 MNHNY and CDR2 SVGAGI (reference sequence). Trimming at V came to 6 bases and at J to 13 bases, leaving 15 bases not matched to a gene. The CDR3 runs 15 residues.

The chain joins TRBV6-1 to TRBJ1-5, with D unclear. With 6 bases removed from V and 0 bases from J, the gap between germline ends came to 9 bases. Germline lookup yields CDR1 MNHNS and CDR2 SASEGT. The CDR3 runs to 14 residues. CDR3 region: CASSEVDSNQPQHF. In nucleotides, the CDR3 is TGTGCCAGCAGCGAGGTCGATAGCAATCAGCCCCAGCATTTT.

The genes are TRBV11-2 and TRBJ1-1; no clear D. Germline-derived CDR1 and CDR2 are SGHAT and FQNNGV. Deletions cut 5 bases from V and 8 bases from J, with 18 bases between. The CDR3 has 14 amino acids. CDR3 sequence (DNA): TGTGCCAGCAGCAAACACGGCAGTGCCTTAGAAGCTTTCTTT. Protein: CASSKHGSALEAFF.

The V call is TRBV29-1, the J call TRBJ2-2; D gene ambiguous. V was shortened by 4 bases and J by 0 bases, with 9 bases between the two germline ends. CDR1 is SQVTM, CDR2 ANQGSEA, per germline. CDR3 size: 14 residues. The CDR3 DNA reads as TGCAGCGTTGTTCCCAGAACGAACACCGGGGAGCTGTTTTTT. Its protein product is CSVVPRTNTGELFF.

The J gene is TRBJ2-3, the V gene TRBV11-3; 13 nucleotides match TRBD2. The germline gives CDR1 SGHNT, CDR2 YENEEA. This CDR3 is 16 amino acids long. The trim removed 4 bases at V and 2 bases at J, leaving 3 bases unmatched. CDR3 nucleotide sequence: TGTGCCAGCAGCTCGGGACTAGCGGGACTCACAGATACGCAGTATTTT. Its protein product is CASSSGLAGLTDTQYF.

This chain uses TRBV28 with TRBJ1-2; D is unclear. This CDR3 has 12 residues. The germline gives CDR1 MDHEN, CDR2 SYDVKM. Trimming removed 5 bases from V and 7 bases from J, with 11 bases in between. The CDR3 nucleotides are TGTGCCAGCAGTCCAATGAGGTTTGGCTACACCTTC. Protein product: CASSPMRFGYTF.

The CDR3 spells CASSEVGVGSGNTIYF. The CDR3 coding sequence is TGTGCCAGCAGTGAAGTGGGGGTCGGCTCTGGAAACACCATATATTTT. The chain is built from TRBV6-1 and TRBJ1-3, with D maybe TRBD1 (5 bases). Trimming left V 1 base short and J 0 bases short, with 10 bases between. Germline assignment: CDR1 MNHNS and CDR2 SASEGT. The CDR3 is 16 residues long.

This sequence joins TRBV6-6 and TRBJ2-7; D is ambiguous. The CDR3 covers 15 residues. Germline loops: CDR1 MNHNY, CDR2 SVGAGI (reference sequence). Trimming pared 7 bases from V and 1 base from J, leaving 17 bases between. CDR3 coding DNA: TGTGCCAGCACCGACGGTCCCTCCGGGTCCTACGAGCAGTACTTC. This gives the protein CASTDGPSGSYEQYF.

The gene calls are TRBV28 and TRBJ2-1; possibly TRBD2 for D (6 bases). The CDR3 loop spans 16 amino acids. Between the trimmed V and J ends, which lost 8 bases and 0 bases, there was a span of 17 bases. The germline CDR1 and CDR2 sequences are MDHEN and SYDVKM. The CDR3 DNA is TGTGCCAGCCCCCCAGGGCGGGGTGGCTCCTACAATGAGCAGTTCTTC. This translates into CASPPGRGGSYNEQFF.